This T cell receptor beta chain originates from a study of T cells after yellow fever vaccination. The study, taken as a whole, reports: Although the secondary response was weaker, it peaked faster, at day 5 versus 15.

The CDR3 sequence is 16 residues long. Germline trimming cut 8 bases from V and 2 bases from J; bases unmatched to any gene: 13. CDR1 and CDR2 from the germline V gene are MDHEN and SYDVKM. Each CDR3 protein is one row after TCRdb ran MiXCR on the 5' RACE reads. This sample has about 120,000 distinct CDR3 sequences, with almost 9% found just once. Regarding this clonotype: Its antigen remains unknown.

The genes are TRBV28 and TRBJ1-2, with 8 bases lining up with TRBD1. This TCR was sampled from a man between 18 and 35 years old who received the YFV17D yellow fever vaccine. The material was CD8+ T cells sorted from PBMCs, obtained on the day of the yellow fever booster vaccination. As DNA, the CDR3 is TGTGCCAGCGGGGCAGGGGGCCCGCTACCCAACTATGGCTACACCTTC. It specifies CASGAGGPLPNYGYTF.